This record concerns one T cell receptor (beta chain) sequence. Its antigen is not identified. Trimming left V 3 bases short and J 1 base short, with 9 bases between. This CDR3 contains 14 residues. Germline CDR1 is LNHDA and CDR2 is SQIVND (reference sequence). The data stem from a study of cytomegalovirus exposure and HLA in healthy donors. The study's findings and limits: Researchers reported in a later analysis that a missense DCLRE1C variant was tied to TCR beta V- and J-gene trimming. In a later analysis, the majority of CMV-associated beta chains seemingly showed HLA restriction. The productive fraction for most TCR beta V segments was about 87% or about 30% in an earlier analysis.

Primers included in the PCR were 60 Vbeta and 13 Jbeta primers. As handled by the study authors: In a later analysis, the count reached roughly 80 million unique TCR beta chains, with roughly 9.9 million shared. Sequencing used immunoSEQ multiplex PCR; TCRdb keeps in-frame clones, though not all of them. For V, J and clone size, that table is used; D and trimming come from the DNA. This listing includes around 65,000 clones. The material sequenced was PBMCs. This chain joins TRBV19 and TRBJ1-1; the D is unclear. This clonotype was obtained from a boy between 10 and 17 years old in good health and CMV-seronegative. The CDR3 loop reads CASSIRGENTEAFF. The CDR3 coding sequence is TGTGCCAGTAGTATTCGGGGAGAGAACACTGAAGCTTTCTTT.